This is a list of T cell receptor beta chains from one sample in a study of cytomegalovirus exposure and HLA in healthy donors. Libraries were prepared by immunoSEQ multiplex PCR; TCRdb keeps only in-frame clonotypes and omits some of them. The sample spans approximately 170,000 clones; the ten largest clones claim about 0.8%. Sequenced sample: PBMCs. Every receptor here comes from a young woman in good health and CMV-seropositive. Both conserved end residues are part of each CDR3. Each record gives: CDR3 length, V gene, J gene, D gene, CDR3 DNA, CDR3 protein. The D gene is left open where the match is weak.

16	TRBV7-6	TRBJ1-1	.	TGTGCCAGCAGCGGAGCGGGGTCGGGACGGACGACGGAAGCTTTCTTT	CASSGAGSGRTTEAFF
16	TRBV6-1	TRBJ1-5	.	TGTGCCAGCAGTGAGACAGGTCTCTATAGCAATCAGCCCCAGCATTTT	CASSETGLYSNQPQHF
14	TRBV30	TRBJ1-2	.	TGTGCCTCCCTCCCCCGGGGGGCGGTCTATGGCTACACCTTC	CASLPRGAVYGYTF
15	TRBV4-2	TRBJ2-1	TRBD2	TGTGCCAGCAGCCCTGGACTAGCGGACTACAATGAGCAGTTCTTC	CASSPGLADYNEQFF
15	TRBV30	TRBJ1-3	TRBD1	TGTGCCTGGAGTAGGGGACAGTTCTCTGGAAACACCATATATTTT	CAWSRGQFSGNTIYF
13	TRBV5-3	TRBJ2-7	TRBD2	TGTGCCAGAAGCATGGGACTACCCTACGAGCAGTACTTC	CARSMGLPYEQYF
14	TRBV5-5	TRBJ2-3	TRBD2	TGTGCCAGCAGCAAGGGGAGCGGGAGAGATACGCAGTATTTT	CASSKGSGRDTQYF
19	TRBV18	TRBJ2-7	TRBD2	TGTGCCAGCTCACCCTGGAAAGGGGGCAGGCTAGCGGGAGTCCACGAGCAGTACTTC	CASSPWKGGRLAGVHEQYF
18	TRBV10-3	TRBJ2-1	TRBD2	TGTGCCATCAGTGAGTCCCTCTGGGCGGGGGGATCTCGGGATGAGCAGTTCTTC	CAISESLWAGGSRDEQFF
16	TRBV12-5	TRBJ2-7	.	TGTGCTAGTGGTTCTCCCCCTCTTCGAGGCGCCTACGAGCAGTACTTC	CASGSPPLRGAYEQYF
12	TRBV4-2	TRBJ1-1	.	TGTGCCAGCAGCCAAGTCGGGGATGGGGCTTTCTTT	CASSQVGDGAFF
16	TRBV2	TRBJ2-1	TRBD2	TGTGCCAGCATTATTAGCGGGAGTAAAATTGTGAATGAGCAGTTCTTC	CASIISGSKIVNEQFF
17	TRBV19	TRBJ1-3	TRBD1	TGTGCCAGTACCCCAAGTTGGGCCATGCAGGGGGCGAACACCATATATTTT	CASTPSWAMQGANTIYF
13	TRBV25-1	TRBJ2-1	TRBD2	TGTGCCAGCGGGACTAGCGGATTGAATGAGCAGTTCTTC	CASGTSGLNEQFF
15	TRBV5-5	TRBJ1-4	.	TGTGCCAGCAGGTGGGAGACAGGCCCTAATGAAAAACTGTTTTTT	CASRWETGPNEKLFF
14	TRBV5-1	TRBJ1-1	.	TGCGCCAGCAGCTTGACAGGTGTGAACACTGAAGCTTTCTTT	CASSLTGVNTEAFF
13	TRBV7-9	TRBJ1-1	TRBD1	TGTGCCAGCAGCTCAGGGGGCAGGACTGAAGCTTTCTTT	CASSSGGRTEAFF
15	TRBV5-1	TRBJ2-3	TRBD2	TGCGCCAGCAGCTTGTCGCGGGGGGGCACAGATACGCAGTATTTT	CASSLSRGGTDTQYF
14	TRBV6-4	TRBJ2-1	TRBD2	TGTGCCAGCAGGAGGGAGGGAGGTTTTGGTGAGCAGTTCTTC	CASRREGGFGEQFF
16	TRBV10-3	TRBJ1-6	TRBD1	TGTGCCATCAGTGACTTATTCGACAGGGTAGGATCACCCCTCCACTTT	CAISDLFDRVGSPLHF
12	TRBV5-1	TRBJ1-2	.	TGCGCCAGCAGCTTGGGGGGGCTCGGCTACACCTTC	CASSLGGLGYTF
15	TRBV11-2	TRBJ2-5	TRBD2	TGTGCCAGCAGCTTAGGAACGCGGGGGAAAGAGACCCAGTACTTC	CASSLGTRGKETQYF
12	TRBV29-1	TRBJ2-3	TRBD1	TGCAGCGTTGGCAGGGGGACAGATACGCAGTATTTT	CSVGRGTDTQYF
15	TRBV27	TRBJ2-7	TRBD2	TGTGCCAGCAGTCCTCCGGGACTAGCGGGGTTTGGGCAGTACTTC	CASSPPGLAGFGQYF
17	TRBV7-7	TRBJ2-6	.	TGTGCTAGCAGCTACCCGGACAGAATCTCTGGGGCCAACGTCCTGACTTTC	CASSYPDRISGANVLTF
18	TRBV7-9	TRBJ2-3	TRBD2	TGTGCCAGCAGACACAAAGAAGCTAGCGGGGGGTCCACAGATACGCAGTATTTT	CASRHKEASGGSTDTQYF
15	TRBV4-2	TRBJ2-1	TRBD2	TGTGCCAGCAGCACTCGCGGGGGGACGAGGAATGAGCAGTTCTTC	CASSTRGGTRNEQFF
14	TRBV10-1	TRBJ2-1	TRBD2	TGCGCCAGCAGTGACGGACTAGCGGCCAATGAGCAGTTCTTC	CASSDGLAANEQFF
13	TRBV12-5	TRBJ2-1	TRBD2	TGTGCTAGTGGTTCCGGGACTAGGAATGAGCAGTTCTTC	CASGSGTRNEQFF
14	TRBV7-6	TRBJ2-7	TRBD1	TGTGCCAGCAGCGCAGGGGGCGGCGCCTACGAGCAGTACTTC	CASSAGGGAYEQYF
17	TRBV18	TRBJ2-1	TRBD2	TGTGCCAGCTCACCATTATTTGCGGGAGGTGGGCTGAATGAGCAGTTCTTC	CASSPLFAGGGLNEQFF
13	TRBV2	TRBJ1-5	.	TGTGCCAGCAGTGAAGGTAATCGGCAGCCCCAGCATTTT	CASSEGNRQPQHF
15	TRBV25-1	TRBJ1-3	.	TGTGCCGCGGAGGCAATCTCCTTCTCTGGAAACACCATATATTTT	CAAEAISFSGNTIYF
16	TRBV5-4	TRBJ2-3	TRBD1	TGTGCCAGCAGCCAAGATGCGGGACAGGGGGCAGATACGCAGTATTTT	CASSQDAGQGADTQYF
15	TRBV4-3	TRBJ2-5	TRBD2	TGCGCCAGCAGCCAAGGACTAGCGGGGGGAGAGACCCAGTACTTC	CASSQGLAGGETQYF
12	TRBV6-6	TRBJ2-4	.	TGTGCCAGCACCAGGGACAAAAACATTCAGTACTTC	CASTRDKNIQYF
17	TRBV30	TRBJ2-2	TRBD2	TGTGCCTCTACGGGACTAGCGGGGGGGCTGAACACCGGGGAGCTGTTTTTT	CASTGLAGGLNTGELFF
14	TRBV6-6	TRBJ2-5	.	TGTGCCAGCAGTTACTCAGCAGGGAAGGAGACCCAGTACTTC	CASSYSAGKETQYF
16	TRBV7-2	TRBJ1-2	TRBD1	TGTGCCAGCAGTATGCCGGGACAGGGGGTTTTTAGTGGCTACACCTTC	CASSMPGQGVFSGYTF
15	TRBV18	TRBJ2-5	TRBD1	TGTGCCAGCTCACCGGGAGACAGGGGGCGTGAGACCCAGTACTTC	CASSPGDRGRETQYF
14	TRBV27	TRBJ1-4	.	TGTGCCAGCGGATACAGGATTGAGGATGAAAAACTGTTTTTT	CASGYRIEDEKLFF
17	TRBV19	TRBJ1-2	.	TGTGCCAGTAGTACGCAAACACAGGTCCATGTTCCCTATGGCTACACCTTC	CASSTQTQVHVPYGYTF
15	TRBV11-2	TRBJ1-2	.	TGTGCCAGCAGCTCTACCTACCAGGGTAACTATGGCTACACCTTC	CASSSTYQGNYGYTF
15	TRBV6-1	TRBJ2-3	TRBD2	TGTGCCAGCATAACAGGACTAGCGGGAAAGGACACGCAGTATTTT	CASITGLAGKDTQYF
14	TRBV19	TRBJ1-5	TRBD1	TGTGCCAGTAATGCGGACAGGGCGAGTCAGCCCCAGCATTTT	CASNADRASQPQHF